Each of the 30 T cell receptor beta chains below was sequenced from the same sample in a study of T cells in localized non-small cell lung cancer. This table comes from immunoSEQ multiplex PCR, and its TCRdb copy is limited to in-frame clones, with some not included. The sample yields about 1,000 clones, approximately 32% seen once. The input for sequencing was normal lung tissue next to the tumor, taken before any cancer treatment. These receptors all come from a male donor at least 60 years old with stage II squamous cell lung carcinoma.

The V and J genes are TRBV28 and TRBJ2-7; D is possibly TRBD2 (5 bases). Trimming stripped 6 bases from V and 9 bases from J, with 24 bases between. Germline-derived CDR1 and CDR2 are MDHEN and SYDVKM. The CDR3 sequence is 15 residues long. The CDR3 sequence is CASRSPGISTDPQYF. The CDR3 DNA is TGTGCCAGCAGATCCCCCGGGATTAGCACAGATCCGCAGTACTTC.

Only a few counts were recorded for this clone. The V gene is TRBV4-1, the J gene TRBJ1-1; the match to TRBD1 covers 7 bases. The V and J ends lost 1 base and 2 bases, in that order; junction bases with no gene match: 4. The CDR3 consists of 15 residues. Germline CDR1 and CDR2: MGHRA and YSYEKL. As DNA, the CDR3 is TGCGCCAGCAGCCAAGTCGCAGGGGGAAACACTGAAGCTTTCTTT. Translation gives CASSQVAGGNTEAFF.

The J gene is TRBJ2-7, the V gene TRBV19, with 8 bases lining up with TRBD1. CDR3 length equals 16 residues. With 0 bases clipped from V and 3 bases from J, the junction kept 7 bases outside the gene matches. Germline V gives CDR1 LNHDA, CDR2 SQIVND (reference sequence). As DNA, the CDR3 is TGTGCCAGTAGTATAGAACTGACAGGGGTGGGCTACGAGCAGTACTTC. Translating gives CASSIELTGVGYEQYF.

By sample share, this clone is medium-sized. The chain is built from TRBV11-3 and TRBJ2-1, with TRBD2 as a possible D gene (5 bases). Looked up from germline, CDR1 is SGHNT and CDR2 is YENEEA. Deletions cut 5 bases from V and 2 bases from J, with 13 bases between. The CDR3 consists of 15 residues. CDR3 nucleotides: TGTGCCAGCAGCCCAGCCGGGAACACCTACAATGAGCAGTTCTTC. Protein product: CASSPAGNTYNEQFF.

V gene TRBV9 combines with J gene TRBJ1-1; 7 bases align to TRBD1. CDR1 and CDR2 from the germline V gene are SGDLS and YYNGEE. The V and J ends lost 6 bases and 1 base, in that order; junction bases with no gene match: 9. The length of the CDR3 is 15 residues. CDR3 region: CASIHLRGPNTEAFF. CDR3 DNA sequence: TGTGCCAGCATCCACTTGAGGGGGCCGAACACTGAAGCTTTCTTT.

The V call is TRBV11-3, the J call TRBJ2-1; 9 bases line up with TRBD2. The V segment lost 5 bases and the J segment 9 bases; nucleotides outside the gene matches: 14. The CDR3 runs to 16 residues. CDR1 SGHNT and CDR2 YENEEA come from the germline V gene. CDR3: CASSHPQTAGGPEQFF. For the CDR3, the DNA is TGTGCCAGCAGCCACCCCCAAACAGCGGGAGGACCTGAGCAGTTCTTC. The full variable domain, completed using reference TRBV11-3 and TRBJ2-1, is EAGVVQSPRYKIIEKKQPVAFWCNPISGHNTLYWYLQNLGQGPELLIRYENEEAVDDSQLPKDRFSAERLKGVDSTLKIQPAELGDSAVYLCASSHPQTAGGPEQFFGPGTRLTVL.

This clone is deemed medium-sized. The chain couples TRBV11-3 to TRBJ1-1; D remains ambiguous. Between the trimmed V and J ends, which lost 5 bases and 8 bases, there was a span of 18 bases. Germline V CDR1 and CDR2: SGHNT, YENEEA. This CDR3 has 14 residues. Here the CDR3 reads CASSRGRASLEAFF. CDR3 bases: TGTGCCAGCAGCCGTGGACGGGCGAGCCTGGAAGCTTTCTTT. The variable domain in full, with the rest retrieved from reference TRBV11-3 and TRBJ1-1, is EAGVVQSPRYKIIEKKQPVAFWCNPISGHNTLYWYLQNLGQGPELLIRYENEEAVDDSQLPKDRFSAERLKGVDSTLKIQPAELGDSAVYLCASSRGRASLEAFFGQGTRLTVV.

V usage is TRBV9 and J usage is TRBJ1-2; 9 bases are a match to TRBD1. CDR1 SGDLS and CDR2 YYNGEE come from the germline V gene. CDR3 size: 15 residues. V dropped 0 bases and J dropped 6; count of bases not matched to a gene: 6. The CDR3 DNA reads TGTGCCAGCAGCGTAGCGGGCAGGACAGGGGATGGCTACACCTTC. Translating it yields CASSVAGRTGDGYTF.

As to this clone: At one of its ends the junction is not consistent with the germline gene, which may arise from a read error. This chain joins TRBV4-1 and TRBJ2-7; D is possibly TRBD1 (5 bases). The CDR3 has 13 amino acids. Germline V gives CDR1 MGHRA, CDR2 YSYEKL. The CDR3 here is CASSPTTGYEQYF. The CDR3 nucleotides read TGCGCTAGCAGCCCTACAACAGGCTACGAGCAGTACTTC.

This clone ranks as large. The V gene is TRBV9, the J gene TRBJ1-6; 8 positions agree with TRBD1. This CDR3 spans 16 amino acids. The V gene's germline CDR1 is SGDLS and CDR2 YYNGEE. The V gene end was trimmed by 0 bases and the J gene end by 6 bases; junction bases not matched to a gene: 5. The CDR3 coding sequence is TGTGCCAGCAGCGTAGAAGGAACAGGGGGTAATTCACCCCTCCACTTT. Amino acid sequence: CASSVEGTGGNSPLHF.

The chain has TRBV15 and TRBJ2-1, with TRBD2 identical over 8 bases. After removal of 3 bases from V and 0 bases from J, the junction contained 4 bases not matched to a gene. This CDR3 spans 16 amino acids. CDR1 LNHNV and CDR2 YYDKDF come from the germline V gene (reference sequence). The CDR3 nucleotides are TGTGCCACCAGCAGTCCGGGGGGGAACTCCTACAATGAGCAGTTCTTC. Translated, it gives CATSSPGGNSYNEQFF.

A remark on this clone: Additional DNA sequences in this sample encode the identical CDR3. The chain carries TRBV19 and TRBJ1-1; TRBD1 agrees at 8 bases. The length of the CDR3 is 14 residues. Germline values: CDR1 LNHDA, CDR2 SQIVND (reference sequence). Unmatched junction bases numbered 6, after V lost 5 bases and J lost 4 bases. CDR3 DNA: TGTGCCAGTAGTCCCGGACAGGGTAGCACTGAAGCTTTCTTT. Translating gives CASSPGQGSTEAFF.

The chain uses TRBV30 and TRBJ1-4; D might be TRBD1 (5 bases). V dropped 8 bases and J dropped 9 bases, with 16 bases sitting between them. CDR1 is GTSNPN, CDR2 SVGIG, per germline (reference sequence). The CDR3 is made up of 12 amino acids. CDR3 in DNA: TGTGCCGGCCAGGGTAGGGGTAAAAAACTGTTTTTT. Protein sequence: CAGQGRGKKLFF.

This chain connects TRBV28 to TRBJ2-7, with 10 positions matching TRBD2. V trimming: 6 bases; J trimming: 7 bases; junction bases outside the gene matches: 9. Germline CDR1 MDHEN, CDR2 SYDVKM. CDR3 length: 14 amino acids. The DNA of the CDR3 is TGTGCCAGCAGCCGAAGCGGGGGGGCAGGGGAGCAGTACTTC. It translates to CASSRSGGAGEQYF.

This clone is labeled as medium-sized. The V gene is TRBV6-8, the J gene TRBJ2-1; D might be TRBD1 or TRBD2, each matching 7 bases. The CDR3 runs 15 residues. From germline, CDR1 is MNHGY and CDR2 SAAAGT. V was trimmed by 10 bases and J by 6 bases, leaving 22 bases between them. The CDR3 nucleotides read TGTGCCATCACTGCAGGGAGGGGGCAGGGCAATGAGCAGTTCTTC. Translating gives CAITAGRGQGNEQFF.

V usage is TRBV15 and J usage is TRBJ2-3; perhaps TRBD2 as D (6 bases). Germline CDR1 is LNHNV and CDR2 is YYDKDF (reference sequence). Trimming took off 2 bases at V and 0 bases at J, with 12 bases between the two ends. The CDR3 runs to 16 residues. This chain's CDR3 is CATSRPSGFSTDTQYF. CDR3 DNA: TGTGCCACCAGCAGACCAAGCGGGTTTAGCACAGATACGCAGTATTTT.

The chain employs TRBV5-1 and TRBJ1-3, with TRBD1 identical over 9 bases. The germline V gene encodes CDR1 SGHRS and CDR2 YFSETQ. The CDR3 sequence is 15 residues long. V shed 4 bases, J shed 4 bases, and the junction held 6 bases outside the gene matches. Written as DNA, the CDR3 is TGCGCCAGCAGCCGGGACAGGGAGACCGGAAACACCATATATTTT. Its protein is CASSRDRETGNTIYF. The whole variable domain, filled in from reference TRBV5-1 and TRBJ1-3, reads KAGVTQTPRYLIKTRGQQVTLSCSPISGHRSVSWYQQTPGQGLQFLFEYFSETQRNKGNFPGRFSGRQFSNSRSEMNVSTLELGDSALYLCASSRDRETGNTIYFGEGSWLTVV.

The J gene is TRBJ1-2, the V gene TRBV14, with D possibly matching TRBD1 (5 bases). In germline, CDR1 is SGHDN, CDR2 FVKESK. V was cut by 3 bases and J by 0 bases, with 11 bases left in between. The CDR3 length is 15 residues. The CDR3, as DNA: TGTGCCAGCAGCCATACAGGTCCCGCTAACTATGGCTACACCTTC. This translates into CASSHTGPANYGYTF. Variable domain in full (rest from reference TRBV14 and TRBJ1-2): EAGVTQFPSHSVIEKGQTVTLRCDPISGHDNLYWYRRVMGKEIKFLLHFVKESKQDESGMPNNRFLAERTGGTYSTLKVQPAELEDSGVYFCASSHTGPANYGYTFGSGTRLTVV.

The chain uses TRBV6-8 and TRBJ1-6; D possibly corresponds to TRBD1 (6 bases). V shed 6 bases and J shed 5 bases, with 14 bases lying between them. The CDR3 spans 15 residues. Germline lookup yields CDR1 MNHGY and CDR2 SAAAGT. CDR3 bases: TGTGCCAGCAGCCTACAGGGTTCCAATAATTCACCCCTCCACTTT. Translating gives CASSLQGSNNSPLHF.

The J gene is TRBJ2-3, the V gene TRBV14; 8 nucleotides agree with TRBD2. The CDR3 runs 14 residues. Germline V CDR1 and CDR2: SGHDN, FVKESK. With V trimmed by 4 bases and J by 5 bases, 5 bases remained unmatched. The CDR3 coding sequence is TGTGCCAGCAGCCGGTACGGGAGGGTAGATACGCAGTATTTT. Translating gives CASSRYGRVDTQYF.

This clone was recorded a few times. One junction end disagrees with the germline gene, perhaps due to a read error. J is TRBJ2-7 and V is TRBV9, with 7 bases identical to TRBD2. The CDR3 consists of 16 residues. Looked up from germline, CDR1 is SGDLS and CDR2 is YYNGEE. The chain's CDR3 is CASSSRTAGLPYKQYF. As DNA, the CDR3 is TGTGCCAGCAGCTCCAGAACAGCGGGATTACCCTACAAGCAGTACTTC.

This clone counts as medium-sized. V gene TRBV4-1 combines with J gene TRBJ2-6; perhaps TRBD2 as D (6 bases). With 0 bases removed from V and 4 bases from J, the gap between germline ends came to 10 bases. Germline V gene sequence: CDR1 MGHRA, CDR2 YSYEKL. CDR3 length equals 16 residues. The CDR3 is CASSQEAGSGANVLTF. CDR3 nucleotides: TGCGCCAGCAGCCAAGAGGCGGGGTCAGGGGCCAACGTCCTGACTTTC.

This clone was counted a few times. The chain uses TRBV14 and TRBJ2-5; no reliable D call. V lost 3 bases, J lost 5 bases, and 13 bases lay in between. CDR1 and CDR2 (germline): SGHDN, FVKESK. CDR3 length equals 14 residues. The CDR3 coding sequence is TGTGCCAGCAGCCAGGATATTATCCGGGAGACCCAGTACTTC. Amino acids: CASSQDIIRETQYF.

Sample share makes this clone medium-sized. The chain couples TRBV6-8 to TRBJ1-5, with no clear D. Deletions cut 7 bases from V and 2 bases from J, with 6 bases between. The CDR3 is 12 residues long. The germline V gene has CDR1 MNHGY and CDR2 SAAAGT. This chain's CDR3 is CASTEGNQPQHF. The CDR3 nucleotides read TGTGCCAGCACCGAGGGCAATCAGCCCCAGCATTTT.

This clone was found a few times. This sequence joins TRBV9 and TRBJ1-2, with 9 bases lining up with TRBD1. The V and J ends lost 5 bases and 5 bases, in that order; junction bases with no gene match: 7. This CDR3 has 14 amino acids. The germline V gene encodes CDR1 SGDLS and CDR2 YYNGEE. The CDR3 DNA follows: TGTGCCAGCAGTGGGGACAGGGCGTCGTATGGCTACACCTTC. It yields the protein CASSGDRASYGYTF.

This clone is large in the sample. This rearrangement joins TRBV28 to TRBJ2-4; possibly TRBD1 or TRBD2 for D (6 bases each). Germline V gives CDR1 MDHEN, CDR2 SYDVKM. Trimming took 7 bases from V and 0 from J, leaving 22 bases between them. The CDR3 sequence is 18 residues long. CDR3 DNA sequence: TGTGCCAGCACCCACTCGAGGGGGGTGGCCCTAGCCAAAAACATTCAGTACTTC. Translating it yields CASTHSRGVALAKNIQYF.

The chain has TRBV28 and TRBJ2-1; 15 positions agree with TRBD2. V gave up 4 bases and J gave up 2 bases; unmatched junction bases: 0. The CDR3 totals 16 residues. In germline, CDR1 is MDHEN, CDR2 SYDVKM. The DNA for the CDR3 is TGTGCCAGCAGTTGGACTAGCGGGAGGGCCTACAATGAGCAGTTCTTC. This gives the protein CASSWTSGRAYNEQFF.

About this clone itself: At one end, the junction sequence differs from germline, possibly due to a read error. The rearrangement uses TRBV6-8 and TRBJ1-4; no clear D. The CDR3 extends over 16 amino acids. Germline CDR1 is MNHGY and CDR2 is SAAAGT. As DNA, the CDR3 is TGTGCCATCAGTCCCTTCGGCCCTGCAACTAATGAAAAACTGTTTTTT. As protein: CAISPFGPATNEKLFF.

This chain links TRBV28 with TRBJ1-2; a weak D match, TRBD1 (5 bases). Germline lookup yields CDR1 MDHEN and CDR2 SYDVKM. This CDR3 comprises 14 residues. V shed 10 bases and J shed 1 base, with 16 bases lying between them. CDR3: CATSLGDFNYGYTF. The CDR3 DNA is TGTGCCACTTCGTTAGGGGACTTTAACTATGGCTACACCTTC.

Comments on this clone: At least one nucleotide is ambiguous or was not read, and the resulting amino acid is denoted X. The chain carries TRBV29-1 and TRBJ1-2; the D is unclear. The germline V gene encodes CDR1 SQVTM and CDR2 ANQGSEA. The CDR3 loop spans 12 amino acids. V shed 2 bases and J shed 5 bases, with 9 bases lying between them. DNA of the CDR3: TGCAGCGTTGAATCGCTARAATATGGCTACACCTTC. Its protein product is CSVESLXYGYTF.